This T cell receptor beta chain is from a study of blood T cell repertoires in COVID-19. Repertoires were generated with immunoSEQ multiplex PCR, while TCRdb's copy carries only in-frame clones and drops some. The sample shows about 250,000 clones, 82% of them seen only once. Germline values: CDR1 MGHRA, CDR2 YSYEKL. With 0 bases removed from V and 6 bases from J, the gap between germline ends came to 11 bases. The CDR3 contains 14 residues. The rearrangement links TRBV4-1 to TRBJ1-1; D may be TRBD1 (6 bases). The specimen was peripheral blood. The sequence was obtained from a woman between 65 and 79 years old with acute or convalescent COVID-19. The CDR3 DNA follows: TGCGCCAGCAGCCAAGATGGGCAGGGGCCTGAAGCTTTCTTT. Residues: CASSQDGQGPEAFF.